These T cell receptor beta chains were read from a single sample in a study of T cell repertoires in cytomegalovirus infection. No antigens are known for them. TCRdb re-called the reads through MiXCR, storing one row per CDR3 protein. The sample lists roughly 990,000 distinct CDR3 sequences, 25% to 40% seen once, with around 15% in the top ten. The sample was cultured CD8+ T cells from PBMCs, taken from culture after CMV antigen stimulation. The receptors stem from a human donor in good health (CMV status not recorded). Some clones in this sample may be carry-over from other donors' samples. Both conserved end residues are trimmed from each CDR3. Each record gives: V gene, CDR3 protein.

>TRBV10-3
AISEVGERETQY
>TRBV2
ASIGSTDTQY
>TRBV6-2/TRBV6-3
ATTDGLRYQETQY
>TRBV7-4
AGSLGRGTSGVKETQY
>TRBV7-9
ASSPPDRGRETQY
>TRBV6-1
ASREGESRNQPQH
>TRBV6-6
ASISPGTGGTLY
>TRBV7-8
ASSFFPRDSKNNEQF
>TRBV4-2
ASSQDGGGAHNEQF
>TRBV10-3
AISEEGATNIQY
>TRBV6-1
VSSEKAGTGASPLH
>TRBV29-1
SANGNEQF
>TRBV24-1
ATSVRTSGGLRTGELF
>TRBV6-1
ASSHIAGAYNEQF
>TRBV19
ASTDRPGTKLYGYT
>TRBV6-2/TRBV6-3
ASSYMGAGTQY
>TRBV10-2
ASAQGGNQPQH
>TRBV7-9
ASSGTPGAF
>TRBV4-3
ASSQGVGERGVDEQF
>TRBV7-9
ASRRPSGGFYNEQF
>TRBV7-9
ASSPRGIPYEQY
>TRBV27
ASSLLDRAYEQY
>TRBV19
ASSDGPYRGETQY
>TRBV19
ASRGSGDTGHYEQY
>TRBV2
ASSERVYNSPLH
>TRBV7-3
ASSSTSGGRETQY
>TRBV27
ASSITGDNSPLH
>TRBV6-5
ASSFPGTSQY
>TRBV6-1
ASSEFGTGSLQETQY
>TRBV2
ASSEEFSLSYEQY
>TRBV12-3/TRBV12-4
ASSVDRGLRPQH
>TRBV29-1
SVEVEQDTQY
>TRBV7-6
ASSSELRALHDVLT
>TRBV6-5
ASSYSSQSNSPLH
>TRBV7-2
ASSLRSGSSSYNSPLH
>TRBV7-9
ASSLEDAGSMVSYNEQF
>TRBV29-1
SVEDLKAGGTDTQY
>TRBV11-2
ASSSILRGLRSYNEQF
>TRBV12-3/TRBV12-4
ASSLSGRYEQY
>TRBV4-3
ASSQVTGRISGNTIY
>TRBV7-9
ASSLGGGNYYGYT
>TRBV7-6
ASSYLGGTPQETQY